Listed here is a single T cell receptor (beta chain). Its antigen is as yet unknown. This specimen comes from a study of T-cell reconstitution after alpha-beta-depleted transplantation in children. Preparation of the TCRbeta library involved a method that used unique molecular identifiers. TCRdb re-analysed the PCR reads in MiXCR, keeping a single row per CDR3 protein. The sample contains about 200,000 distinct CDR3 sequences, about 8.7% of which appear only once. General study results and limits: Several hundred graft clones that had expanded were reportedly the source of alpha-beta T cells about two months after transplant. Fresh T-cell production supplied most of the T-cell counts and diversity seen one year after transplant.

Per germline, CDR1 SGHTA and CDR2 FQGNSA. The CDR3 loop spans 15 amino acids. Trimming took off 5 bases at V and 1 base at J, with 14 bases between the two ends. The input for sequencing was PBMCs, mostly from graft donor cells, taken 360 days after TCRalphabeta/CD19-depleted stem cell transplant. This TCR derives from a male patient aged 2 to 9 who had a stem cell transplant for acute myeloid leukemia, so the T cells may come from the graft donor. The chain has TRBV7-2 and TRBJ1-2, with a tentative D call TRBD1 (6 bases). CDR3 region: CASSPTGHNNYGYTF. CDR3 DNA sequence: TGTGCCAGCAGCCCAACAGGGCACAATAACTATGGCTACACCTTC.